This TCR beta chain derives from a study of blood T cell repertoires in COVID-19. Whole-study context: Samples taken during acute and convalescent COVID-19 were collected in the United States, Italy and Spain.

Germline CDR1 SGHVS, CDR2 FNYEAQ. The V end lost 1 base, the J end lost 0 bases, and 9 bases lay between the germline ends. The CDR3 totals 15 residues. Participants, roughly 18 to 90 years old, spanned approximately 26 US areas. Clones were sequenced by immunoSEQ multiplex PCR, and TCRdb holds only the in-frame ones, with some missing. Of around 130,000 clones in the sample, less than 90% are singletons; the top ten hold around 2.3%. The clonotype was recovered from a woman in her 50s who had recovered from COVID-19. The specimen was PBMCs or T cells enriched from blood (not recorded which). V gene TRBV7-6 combines with J gene TRBJ1-2; D unresolved. The CDR3 loop reads CASSLVAVPNYGYTF. For the CDR3, the DNA is TGTGCCAGCAGCTTAGTGGCGGTGCCTAACTATGGCTACACCTTC.